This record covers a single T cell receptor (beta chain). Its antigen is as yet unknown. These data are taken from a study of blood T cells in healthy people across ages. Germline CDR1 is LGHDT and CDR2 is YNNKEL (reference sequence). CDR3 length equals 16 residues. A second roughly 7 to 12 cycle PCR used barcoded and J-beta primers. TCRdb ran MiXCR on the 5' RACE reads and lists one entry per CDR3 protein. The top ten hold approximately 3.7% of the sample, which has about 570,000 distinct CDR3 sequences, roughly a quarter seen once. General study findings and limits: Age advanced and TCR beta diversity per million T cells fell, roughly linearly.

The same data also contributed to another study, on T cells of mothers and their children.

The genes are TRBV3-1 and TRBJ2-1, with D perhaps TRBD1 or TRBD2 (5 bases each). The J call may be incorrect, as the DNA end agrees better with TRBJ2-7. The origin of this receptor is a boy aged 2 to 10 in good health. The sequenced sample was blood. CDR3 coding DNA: TGTGCCAGCAGCCAAGAGGGGGTGCAGGTGACCTACGAGCAGTACTTC. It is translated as CASSQEGVQVTYEQYF.